This T cell receptor beta chain was recorded in a study of shared clonotypes between healthy human individuals. Study-wide findings and caveats: Researchers sampled blood only, noting tissue repertoires likely differ.

Among the donors, all were Caucasian adults who lived in Nashville, Tennessee. Germline CDR1 reads LGHNA; CDR2 reads YSLEER. V trimming: 3 bases; J trimming: 5 bases; junction bases outside the gene matches: 3. This CDR3 contains 14 residues. Using ten immunoSEQ deep assay plates, investigators sequenced unsorted PBMC DNA. As processed by the authors: Sequence data from immunoSEQ were junction-only and lacked quality scores; consequently, filtering differed. Libraries were prepared by immunoSEQ multiplex PCR; TCRdb keeps only in-frame clonotypes and omits some of them. D and trimming were read from the DNA, whereas the V and J calls and clone size are those reported in that table. Among 75,000 to 100,000 clones listed, around half were seen once. To note about this clone: Its antigen remains unknown. Only one base separates this from a far larger clonotype, so it likely reflects a read error.

This sequence joins TRBV4-3 and TRBJ2-5; 10 bases agree with TRBD1. The TCR sequence derives from a woman aged 40 to 50 in good health. Some clones in this sample may be carry-over from other donors' samples. The specimen sequenced was PBMCs. In DNA form, the CDR3 reads TGCGCCAGCAGCCAGGGGGACAGGGGCGAGACCCAGTACTTC. This gives the protein CASSQGDRGETQYF.